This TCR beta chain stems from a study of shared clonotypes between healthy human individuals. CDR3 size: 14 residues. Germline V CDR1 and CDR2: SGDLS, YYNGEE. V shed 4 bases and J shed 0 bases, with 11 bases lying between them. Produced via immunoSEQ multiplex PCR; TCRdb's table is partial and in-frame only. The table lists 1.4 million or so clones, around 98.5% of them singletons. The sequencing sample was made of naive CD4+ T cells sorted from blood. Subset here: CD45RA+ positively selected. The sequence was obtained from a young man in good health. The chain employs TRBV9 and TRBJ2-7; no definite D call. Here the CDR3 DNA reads TGTGCCAGCAGCACAATGACAAGCTCCTACGAGCAGTACTTC. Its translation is CASSTMTSSYEQYF.